This is a list of T cell receptor beta chains from one sample in a study of vaccination and CD4 T cells after COVID-19. No cognate antigen is known for these TCRs. TCRdb recomputed calls from the PCR reads with MiXCR, one row per CDR3 protein. The sample holds roughly 14,000 distinct CDR3 sequences, around 50% seen once. Sequencing input: CD4+ T cells from blood, cultured in vitro. The receptors were gathered from a human donor who had recovered from COVID-19. Each CDR3 is given with its conserved first and last residue. A D gene is named only where the DNA matches it firmly. Expanded clones get a size class; other rows say once, few or many, or leave the size out.

D gene,J gene,V gene,clone size,CDR3 protein,CDR3 DNA
TRBD2,TRBJ2-1,TRBV20-1,once,CSARGTGTSVSSYNEQFF,TGCAGTGCTAGAGGCACCGGGACTAGCGTCAGCTCCTACAATGAGCAGTTCTTC
-,TRBJ1-3,TRBV7-6,few,CASSLGGPGNTIYF,TGTGCCAGCAGCTTAGGGGGTCCCGGAAACACCATATATTTT
-,TRBJ2-3,TRBV11-3,-,CASSLDSYGDTQYF,TGTGCCAGCAGCCTGGACTCCTACGGGGATACGCAGTATTTT
-,TRBJ2-5,TRBV23-1,-,CASSQRRPGGFAETQYF,TGCGCCAGCAGTCAACGGCGTCCAGGGGGGTTCGCAGAGACCCAGTACTTC
-,TRBJ1-2,TRBV6-1,few,CASSSGTFGYTF,TGTGCCAGCAGCTCTGGGACGTTTGGCTACACCTTC
TRBD1,TRBJ1-6,TRBV11-3,-,CASSRGGLGQEESPLHF,TGTGCCAGCAGCAGGGGGGGTCTGGGACAGGAGGAATCACCCCTCCACTTT
-,TRBJ1-2,TRBV20-1,few,CSARDLGRGSGYTF,TGCAGTGCTAGAGATCTAGGCAGGGGAAGTGGCTACACCTTC
TRBD1,TRBJ1-1,TRBV18,few,CASSGQGNTEAFF,TGTGCCAGCTCCGGACAGGGGAACACTGAAGCTTTCTTT
TRBD1,TRBJ1-5,TRBV20-1,few,CSARGTGRDNQPQHF,TGCAGTGCTAGAGGGACAGGGAGGGACAATCAGCCCCAGCATTTT
TRBD1,TRBJ1-4,TRBV7-6,few,CASRPYRGGSNEKLFF,TGTGCCAGCAGGCCTTACAGGGGGGGTTCTAATGAAAAACTGTTTTTT
-,TRBJ1-6,TRBV20-1,few,CSARDTGGLTPLHF,TGCAGTGCTAGAGATACGGGGGGGCTGACACCCCTCCACTTT
-,TRBJ2-7,TRBV6-2/TRBV6-3,-,CASSYLRYEQYF,TGTGCCAGCAGTTATTTGCGGTACGAGCAGTACTTC
-,TRBJ2-7,TRBV6-1,-,CASREQGSYEQYF,TGTGCCAGCAGGGAACAGGGCTCCTACGAGCAGTACTTC
-,TRBJ1-2,TRBV6-2/TRBV6-3,few,CASSYVTVTLNYGYTF,TGTGCCAGCAGCTACGTGACTGTTACTCTTAACTATGGCTACACCTTC
-,TRBJ2-3,TRBV7-6,-,CASSLVGGTDTQYF,TGTGCCAGCAGCTTAGTAGGCGGCACAGATACGCAGTATTTT
-,TRBJ2-3,TRBV19,-,CASRGGADTQYF,TGTGCCAGTAGGGGTGGGGCAGATACGCAGTATTTT
-,TRBJ1-1,TRBV7-2,few,CASSKTRDGREAFF,TGTGCCAGCAGCAAAACCCGGGACGGCCGTGAAGCTTTCTTT
TRBD2,TRBJ2-7,TRBV11-3,-,CASSSGTSGSSYEQYF,TGTGCCAGCAGCTCCGGGACTAGCGGGAGCTCCTACGAGCAGTACTTC
-,TRBJ2-1,TRBV10-1,-,CASTPTRNNEQFF,TGCGCCAGCACTCCGACAAGAAACAATGAGCAGTTCTTC
TRBD2,TRBJ2-3,TRBV30,-,CAWSGLAGADTQYF,TGTGCCTGGAGTGGTCTAGCGGGAGCGGATACGCAGTATTTT
-,TRBJ1-4,TRBV25-1,-,CASSELGPIDEKLFF,TGTGCCAGCAGTGAATTGGGACCGATTGATGAAAAACTGTTTTTT
-,TRBJ1-1,TRBV27,large,CASSLFGTNTEAFF,TGTGCCAGCAGTTTATTTGGGACAAACACTGAAGCTTTCTTT
-,TRBJ1-2,TRBV5-4,-,CASSLTGQTYGYTF,TGTGCCAGCAGCTTGACCGGACAGACATATGGCTACACCTTC
-,TRBJ2-2,TRBV6-1,-,CASNRKTWGGTGELFF,TGTGCCAGCAACCGAAAGACCTGGGGCGGCACCGGGGAGCTGTTTTTT
-,TRBJ2-1,TRBV27,few,CASSYARTRNNEQFF,TGTGCCAGCAGTTATGCAAGGACGAGAAACAATGAGCAGTTCTTC
-,TRBJ2-7,TRBV7-9,few,CASSPSTRSSYEQYF,TGTGCCAGCAGCCCCTCTACACGGAGCTCCTACGAGCAGTACTTC
-,TRBJ1-3,TRBV7-9,few,CASSLQGPSGNTIYF,TGTGCCAGCAGCCTACAGGGCCCCTCTGGAAACACCATATATTTT
-,TRBJ2-7,TRBV20-1,-,CSAQSMSRDGYEQYF,TGCAGTGCCCAGAGTATGAGTCGCGACGGCTACGAGCAGTACTTC
-,TRBJ2-2,TRBV12-3/TRBV12-4,few,CASSLAIAVLTTGELFF,TGTGCCAGCAGTTTAGCAATAGCTGTCTTGACCACCGGGGAGCTGTTTTTT
-,TRBJ2-4,TRBV20-1,few,CSAPQGSDIQYF,TGCAGTGCCCCACAGGGTTCGGACATTCAGTACTTC
-,TRBJ1-2,TRBV6-1,few,CASSETVYYGYTF,TGTGCCAGCAGTGAGACAGTATACTATGGCTACACCTTC
-,TRBJ2-2,TRBV27,-,CASRGWNTGELFF,TGTGCCAGTCGGGGTTGGAACACCGGGGAGCTGTTTTTT
-,TRBJ1-5,TRBV20-1,-,CSARGGGIQPQHF,TGCAGTGCTCGGGGGGGAGGGATCCAGCCCCAGCATTTT
-,TRBJ1-1,TRBV6-1,-,CASRGTNQNTEAFF,TGTGCCAGCAGGGGGACAAACCAAAACACTGAAGCTTTCTTT
-,TRBJ1-5,TRBV7-2,few,CASSLFASNQPQHF,TGTGCCAGCAGCCTCTTCGCCTCCAATCAGCCCCAGCATTTT